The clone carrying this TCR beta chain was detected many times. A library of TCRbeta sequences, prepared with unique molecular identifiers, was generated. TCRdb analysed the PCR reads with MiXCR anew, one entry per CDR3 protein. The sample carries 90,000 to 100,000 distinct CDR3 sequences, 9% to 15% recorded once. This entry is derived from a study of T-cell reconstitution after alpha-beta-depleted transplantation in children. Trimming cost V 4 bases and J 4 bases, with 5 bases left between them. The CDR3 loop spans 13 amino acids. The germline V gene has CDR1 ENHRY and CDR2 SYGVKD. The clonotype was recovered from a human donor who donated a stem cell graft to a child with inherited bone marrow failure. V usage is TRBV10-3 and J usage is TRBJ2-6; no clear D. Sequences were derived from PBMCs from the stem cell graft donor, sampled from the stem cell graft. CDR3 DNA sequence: TGTGCCATCAGTGCTTCCGGGGCCAACGTCCTGACTTTC. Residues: CAISASGANVLTF.